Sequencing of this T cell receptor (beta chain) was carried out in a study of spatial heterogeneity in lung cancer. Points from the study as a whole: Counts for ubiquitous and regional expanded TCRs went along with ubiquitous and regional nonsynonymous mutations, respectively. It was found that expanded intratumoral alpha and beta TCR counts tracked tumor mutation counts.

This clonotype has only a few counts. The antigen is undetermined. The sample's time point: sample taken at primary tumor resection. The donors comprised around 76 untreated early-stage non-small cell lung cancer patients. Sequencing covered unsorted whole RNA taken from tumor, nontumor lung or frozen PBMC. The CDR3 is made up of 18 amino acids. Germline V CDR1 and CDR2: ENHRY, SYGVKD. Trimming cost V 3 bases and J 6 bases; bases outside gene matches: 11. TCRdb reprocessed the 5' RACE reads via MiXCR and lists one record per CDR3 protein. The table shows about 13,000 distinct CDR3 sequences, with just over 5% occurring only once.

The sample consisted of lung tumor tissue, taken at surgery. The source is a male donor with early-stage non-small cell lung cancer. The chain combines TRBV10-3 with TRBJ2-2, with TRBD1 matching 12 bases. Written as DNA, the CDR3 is TGTGCCATCAGTGATGATGGGACAGGGGGCGCAATGGCCGGGGAGCTGTTTTTT. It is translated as CAISDDGTGGAMAGELFF.